The source of this TCR beta chain is a study of blood T cell repertoires in COVID-19. Across the whole study: T cells, B-cell-depleted T cells, or PBMCs provided the cDNA or gDNA that served as material.

Sequencing was performed with immunoSEQ multiplex PCR; in TCRdb, only in-frame clones are kept and a portion is missing. The data show roughly 100,000 clones, just over 85% seen once. This TCR derives from a human donor in a cohort sampled during active COVID-19. The sample comprised peripheral blood.

The CDR3 loop reads CASRSGTQDEQYF. In DNA, the CDR3 is TGTGCCAGCAGATCCGGGACTCAGGACGAGCAGTACTTC. The chain carries TRBV6-5 and TRBJ2-7; maybe TRBD2 (6 bases). This CDR3 has 13 residues. In germline, CDR1 is MNHEY, CDR2 SVGAGI. Trimming shortened V by 6 bases and J by 5 bases, and 14 bases separated the two germline ends.